These T cell receptor beta chains were read from a single sample in a study of regulatory T cells in long-lasting Graves disease. TCRdb re-analysed the multiplex PCR reads in MiXCR, keeping a single row per CDR3 protein. The data hold 350,000 to 550,000 distinct CDR3 sequences, with less than 15% observed a single time. This sample was also put to use in a study of T cells in Graves' hyperthyroidism and ophthalmopathy.

The sequences come from peripheral blood mononuclear cells (PBMCs), collected at new diagnosis, from a patient treated with antithyroid drugs. The source of these receptors is a woman aged 45 to 65 with Graves disease. The CDR3 runs from the conserved cysteine through the conserved F or W. Each record gives: V gene, D gene, clone size, J gene, CDR3 length, CDR3 DNA, CDR3 protein. A D gene is named only where the DNA matches it firmly. Size is stated for part of the rows, as once, few or many counts, or as a class when the clone is expanded.

>TRBV24-1|TRBD1|NA|TRBJ2-1|16
TGTGCCACCAGTGATTTGGGGACAGGGTCGGTCAATGAGCAGTTCTTC
CATSDLGTGSVNEQFF
>TRBV10-3|TRBD2|many|TRBJ2-3|18
TGTGCCATCAGTGAACGAACAGGACTAGCGGGAGTAACAGATACGCAGTATTTT
CAISERTGLAGVTDTQYF
>TRBV3-1|TRBD1|many|TRBJ2-2|13
TGTGCCAGCAGCTTAGGGACAGCCGGGGAGCTGTTTTTT
CASSLGTAGELFF
>TRBV5-4|NA|many|TRBJ2-1|17
TGTGCCAGCAGCTTGGGGTCTAGCGAGGAGAGGTACAATGAGCAGTTCTTC
CASSLGSSEERYNEQFF
>TRBV28|NA|many|TRBJ2-1|12
TGTGCCAGCAGTTCGACAGTCAATGAGCAGTTCTTC
CASSSTVNEQFF
>TRBV4-1|NA|NA|TRBJ1-1|15
TGCGCCAGCAGCCCACCCGCTGGAGGGCAGACTGAAGCTTTCTTT
CASSPPAGGQTEAFF
>TRBV28|TRBD1|many|TRBJ1-4|16
TGTGCCAGCAGTCTGCCCCAGGGGGCGACTAATGAAAAACTGTTTTTT
CASSLPQGATNEKLFF
>TRBV27|TRBD1|many|TRBJ1-5|15
TGTGCCAGACGACAGGGGCTCAATGACAATCAGCCCCAGCATTTT
CARRQGLNDNQPQHF
>TRBV25-1|TRBD2|few|TRBJ2-7|15
TGTGCCAGCAGTTGGGCTAGCGGAACCTACAATGAGCAGTACTTC
CASSWASGTYNEQYF
>TRBV6-1|TRBD1|many|TRBJ1-5|14
TGTGCCAACGCCCCCGACAGGGAGGATCAGCCCCAGCATTTT
CANAPDREDQPQHF
>TRBV10-3|NA|many|TRBJ2-7|15
TGTGCCATCAGTGAGTCTACAATTCAGACCTACGAGCAGTACTTC
CAISESTIQTYEQYF
>TRBV27|NA|NA|TRBJ1-6|13
TGTGCCAGCAGGGGGTCCTATAATTCACCCCTCCACTTT
CASRGSYNSPLHF
>TRBV9|NA|NA|TRBJ2-3|13
TGTGCCAGCGGTACTTCTAGCACAGATACGCAGTATTTT
CASGTSSTDTQYF
>TRBV6-1|NA|many|TRBJ1-1|13
TGTGCCAGCAGTGAAGGACAGTCGACTGAAGCTTTCTTT
CASSEGQSTEAFF
>TRBV7-6|NA|many|TRBJ2-7|13
TGTGCCAGCAGGGGTCTAGGCCGCTACGAGCAGTACTTC
CASRGLGRYEQYF
>TRBV7-9|TRBD1|many|TRBJ1-6|13
TGTGCCAGCAGAAGGACAGGGGATTCACCCCTCCACTTT
CASRRTGDSPLHF
>TRBV2|TRBD2|many|TRBJ2-2|13
TGTGCCAGCACCGCCAGCGGGAACGGGGAGCTGTTTTTT
CASTASGNGELFF
>TRBV12-3/TRBV12-4|NA|many|TRBJ2-5|14
TGTGCCAGCAGTTTCCAATACAGTCAGGAGACCCAGTACTTC
CASSFQYSQETQYF
>TRBV6-1|NA|few|TRBJ1-2|15
TGTGCCAGCAGTGTGGCCCGTCGGGACTCCTATGGCTACACCTTC
CASSVARRDSYGYTF
>TRBV19|TRBD1|once|TRBJ1-2|13
TGTGCCAGTAGTATAACAGGGGAATATGGCTACACCTTC
CASSITGEYGYTF
>TRBV28|NA|many|TRBJ2-1|12
TGTGCCACGGAGACGGTATACAATGAGCAGTTCTTC
CATETVYNEQFF
>TRBV2|NA|many|TRBJ2-7|12
TGTGCCAGCAGTCCCGGTATCTACGAGCAGTACTTC
CASSPGIYEQYF
>TRBV6-1|TRBD2|many|TRBJ2-7|15
TGTGCCAGCAGCCCCCTTAGCGGGAGTAGGTACGAGCAGTACTTC
CASSPLSGSRYEQYF
>TRBV28|NA|many|TRBJ1-2|13
TGTGCCAGCAGTTTACCCAGGGTCGGGGGCTACACCTTC
CASSLPRVGGYTF
>TRBV6-2/TRBV6-3|TRBD2|many|TRBJ2-7|14
TGTGCCAGCAGGTTCAGCGGGGTTGCCTACGAGCAGTACTTC
CASRFSGVAYEQYF
>TRBV6-1|NA|many|TRBJ2-5|13
TGTGCCGTCCCCAGACGGGACCAAGAGACCCAGTACTTC
CAVPRRDQETQYF
>TRBV18|NA|NA|TRBJ2-5|15
TGTGCCAGCTCACTCCCGGGCCCCCAAAAGGAGACCCAGTACTTC
CASSLPGPQKETQYF
>TRBV5-1|TRBD1|NA|TRBJ1-2|15
TGCGCCAGCAGCTCAGACAGGGATGGCTACTATGGCTACACCTTC
CASSSDRDGYYGYTF
>TRBV7-3|NA|NA|TRBJ2-1|15
TGTGCCAGCAGCTTAACGCTTGACAGTTTCGGGGGGCAGTTCTTC
CASSLTLDSFGGQFF
>TRBV6-2/TRBV6-3|NA|NA|TRBJ1-6|15
TGTGCCAGCAGTTACTCGGGACGGCCGAATTCACCCCTCCACTTT
CASSYSGRPNSPLHF
>TRBV9|TRBD2|many|TRBJ2-1|16
TGTGCCAGCAGCGTAGCTGCTGTGCGGGAGGTGGATGAGCAGTTCTTC
CASSVAAVREVDEQFF
>TRBV7-3|NA|NA|TRBJ2-7|16
TGTGCCAGCAGCTTAGATTCGAGAGGGGCTGCCTACGAGCAGTACTTC
CASSLDSRGAAYEQYF
>TRBV10-3|TRBD2|NA|TRBJ2-1|16
TGTGCCTCTCTCGCCCGGACTAGCGGGAGCACCCATGAGCAGTTCTTC
CASLARTSGSTHEQFF
>TRBV28|NA|many|TRBJ2-2|16
TGTGCCAGCAGTTTATGGGGGACAACGAACACCGGGGAGCTGTTTTTT
CASSLWGTTNTGELFF
>TRBV4-1|TRBD2|NA|TRBJ2-3|17
TGCGCCAGCAGCCAAGAATTCGGACTAGCGGTCACAGATACGCAGTATTTT
CASSQEFGLAVTDTQYF
>TRBV30|NA|many|TRBJ2-4|14
TGTGCCTGGAGTGGCGAGACAGCCAAAAACATTCAGTACTTC
CAWSGETAKNIQYF
>TRBV12-3/TRBV12-4|NA|many|TRBJ1-2|13
TGTGCCAGCAGTTTCGACATAGACTATGGCTACACCTTC
CASSFDIDYGYTF
>TRBV7-3|TRBD2|NA|TRBJ2-1|17
TGTGCCAGCAGCTTAGGGCTGACTAGCGGGAGGCCGAATGAGCAGTTCTTC
CASSLGLTSGRPNEQFF
>TRBV12-3/TRBV12-4|TRBD1|few|TRBJ1-5|18
TGTGCCAGCAGTTTAGGAGGGACAGGGTTTCTCAGTCCATTGACCCAGCATTTT
CASSLGGTGFLSPLTQHF
>TRBV27|NA|few|TRBJ2-3|13
TGTGCCAGCAGTTTTGGACTGGAAGATACGCAGTATTTT
CASSFGLEDTQYF
>TRBV28|NA|many|TRBJ1-1|15
TGTGCCAGCAGTTTATTTGGGCCAGGATGGGACGAAGCTTTCTTT
CASSLFGPGWDEAFF
>TRBV7-3|NA|NA|TRBJ1-1|15
TGTGCCAGCAGCTTAGGAACTGGGGCGAACACTGAAGCTTTCTTT
CASSLGTGANTEAFF
>TRBV9|NA|NA|TRBJ1-1|15
TGTGCCAGCAGCGTAGCTATGGGAGGGCTGACTGAAGCTTTCTTT
CASSVAMGGLTEAFF
>TRBV9|TRBD2|NA|TRBJ2-2|17
TGTGCCAGCAGCTCCGGGACTACCTTTGCTAACACCGGGGAGCTGTTTTTT
CASSSGTTFANTGELFF
>TRBV7-9|TRBD1|many|TRBJ2-3|15
TGTGCCAGCAGCTTACGGGACAGGGAACCAGATACGCAGTATTTT
CASSLRDREPDTQYF
>TRBV10-3|NA|many|TRBJ1-5|15
TGTGCCATCTCGGGACATCCTTTTAGCAATCAGCCCCAGCATTTT
CAISGHPFSNQPQHF
>TRBV5-1|TRBD2|many|TRBJ2-3|16
TGCGCCAGCAGCTTTCTCAAGCGGGAGGCACTAGATACGCAGTATTTT
CASSFLKREALDTQYF
>TRBV20-1|TRBD2|NA|TRBJ2-1|16
TGCAGTGCTAGAAGACTAGCGTACTCCTCCTACAATGAGCAGTTCTTC
CSARRLAYSSYNEQFF
>TRBV12-3/TRBV12-4|NA|many|TRBJ1-4|12
TGTGCCGCGGGGTCGGCTAATGAAAAACTGTTTTTT
CAAGSANEKLFF
>TRBV7-6|TRBD2|few|TRBJ2-2|16
TGTGCCAGCAGCAAAACTAGCGGGAGCTACACCGGGGAGCTGTTTTTT
CASSKTSGSYTGELFF
>TRBV6-5|NA|NA|TRBJ2-5|12
TGTGCCAGCAGTTACGTGGGCGAGACCCAGTACTTC
CASSYVGETQYF
>TRBV6-1|NA|few|TRBJ1-1|18
TGTGCCAGCAGGGGGGGGGGGTCGGCGACCGAGGAGAGGGTACCGGCTTTCTTT
CASRGGGSATEERVPAFF
>TRBV3-1|NA|many|TRBJ1-1|13
TGTGCCAGCAGCCAATATGGGGGCACTGAAGCTTTCTTT
CASSQYGGTEAFF
>TRBV5-1|TRBD2|few|TRBJ2-3|16
TGCGCCAGCAGCTTGGAAGGTGGGGAGGGGACAGATACGCAGTATTTT
CASSLEGGEGTDTQYF
>TRBV5-1|TRBD1|many|TRBJ2-4|13
TGCGCCAGCAGCCCGGACAGGGCAAACATTCAGTACTTC
CASSPDRANIQYF
>TRBV19|TRBD1|once|TRBJ1-5|16
TGTGCCAGTACCGCACAGGGGGGGTATAGCAATCAGCCCCAGCATTTT
CASTAQGGYSNQPQHF
>TRBV27|NA|many|TRBJ1-5|14
TGTGCCAGCAGTTTAAAGTGGAGCAATCAGCCCCAGCATTTT
CASSLKWSNQPQHF
>TRBV20-1|TRBD1|few|TRBJ2-7|14
TGCAGTGCTACGAGAGGAGGACAGGAATACGAGCAGTACTTC
CSATRGGQEYEQYF
>TRBV27|TRBD2|many|TRBJ2-7|19
TGTGCCAGCAGTCCCCCACTACCGGGACTAGCGGGAGGCTCCTACGAGCAGTACTTC
CASSPPLPGLAGGSYEQYF
>TRBV3-1|TRBD1|many|TRBJ1-1|19
TGTGCCAGCAGCCAACTTACGGTAGGGGGACAGGGGGCAGGAACTGAAGCTTTCTTT
CASSQLTVGGQGAGTEAFF